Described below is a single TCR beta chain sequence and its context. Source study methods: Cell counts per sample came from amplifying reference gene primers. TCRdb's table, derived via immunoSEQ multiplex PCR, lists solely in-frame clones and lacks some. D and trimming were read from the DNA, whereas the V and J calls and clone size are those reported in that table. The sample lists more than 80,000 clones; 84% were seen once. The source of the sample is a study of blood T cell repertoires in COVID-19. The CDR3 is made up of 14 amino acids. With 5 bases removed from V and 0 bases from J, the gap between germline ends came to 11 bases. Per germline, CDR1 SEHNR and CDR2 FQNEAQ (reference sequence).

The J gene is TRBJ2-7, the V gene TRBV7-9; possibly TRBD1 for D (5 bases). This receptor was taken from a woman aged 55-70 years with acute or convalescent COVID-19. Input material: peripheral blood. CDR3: CASSQDTHSYEQYF. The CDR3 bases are TGTGCCAGCAGCCAGGACACCCACTCCTACGAGCAGTACTTC. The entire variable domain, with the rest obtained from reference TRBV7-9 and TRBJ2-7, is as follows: DTGVSQNPRHKITKRGQNVTFRCDPISEHNRLYWYRQTLGQGPEFLTYFQNEAQLEKSRLLSDRFSAERPKGSFSTLEIQRTEQGDSAMYLCASSQDTHSYEQYFGPGTRLTVT.